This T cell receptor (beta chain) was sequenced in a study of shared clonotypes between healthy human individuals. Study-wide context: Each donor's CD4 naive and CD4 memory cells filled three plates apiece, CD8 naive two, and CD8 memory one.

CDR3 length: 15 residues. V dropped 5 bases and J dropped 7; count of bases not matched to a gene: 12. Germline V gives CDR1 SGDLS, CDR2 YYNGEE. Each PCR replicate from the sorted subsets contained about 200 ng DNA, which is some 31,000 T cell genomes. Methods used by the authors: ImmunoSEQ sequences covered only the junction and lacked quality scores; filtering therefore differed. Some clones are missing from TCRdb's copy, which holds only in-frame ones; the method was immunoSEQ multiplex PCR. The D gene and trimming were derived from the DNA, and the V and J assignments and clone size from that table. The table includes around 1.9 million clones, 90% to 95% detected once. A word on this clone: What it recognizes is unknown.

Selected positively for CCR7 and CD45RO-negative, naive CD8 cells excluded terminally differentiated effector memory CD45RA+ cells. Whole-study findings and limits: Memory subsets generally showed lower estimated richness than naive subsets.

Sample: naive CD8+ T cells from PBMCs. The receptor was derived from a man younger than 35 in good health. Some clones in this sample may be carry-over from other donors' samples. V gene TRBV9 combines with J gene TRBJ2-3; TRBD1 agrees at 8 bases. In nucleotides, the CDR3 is TGTGCCAGCAGAGCCGAGACAGGGGAACGAAATACGCAGTATTTT. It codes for CASRAETGERNTQYF.